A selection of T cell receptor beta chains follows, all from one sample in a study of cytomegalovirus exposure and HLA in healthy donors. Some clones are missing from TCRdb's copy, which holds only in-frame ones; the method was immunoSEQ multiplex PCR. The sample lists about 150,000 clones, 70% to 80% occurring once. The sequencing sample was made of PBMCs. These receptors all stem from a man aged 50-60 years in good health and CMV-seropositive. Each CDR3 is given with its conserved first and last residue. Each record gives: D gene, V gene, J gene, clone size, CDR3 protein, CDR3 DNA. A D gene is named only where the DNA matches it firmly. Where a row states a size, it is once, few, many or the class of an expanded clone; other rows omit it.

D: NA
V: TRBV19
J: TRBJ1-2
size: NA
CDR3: CASSRQDYAGQRDHGYTF
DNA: TGTGCCAGTAGTAGACAAGACTACGCCGGACAGCGGGACCATGGCTACACCTTC

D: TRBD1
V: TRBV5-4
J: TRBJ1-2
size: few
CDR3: CASRLSGQGLSYGYTF
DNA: TGTGCCAGCAGGTTAAGCGGACAGGGGTTGAGCTATGGCTACACCTTC

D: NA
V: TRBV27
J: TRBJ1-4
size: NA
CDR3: CASSKTGATNEKLFF
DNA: TGTGCCAGCAGTAAGACAGGAGCTACTAATGAAAAACTGTTTTTT

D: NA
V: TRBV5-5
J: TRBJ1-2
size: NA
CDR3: CASSLGFEGGYGYTF
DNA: TGTGCCAGCAGCTTGGGGTTCGAAGGGGGTTATGGCTACACCTTC

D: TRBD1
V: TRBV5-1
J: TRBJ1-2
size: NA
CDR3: CASSPGQGNDGYTF
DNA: TGCGCCAGCAGCCCGGGACAGGGGAACGATGGCTACACCTTC

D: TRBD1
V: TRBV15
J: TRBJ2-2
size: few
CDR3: CATSRRQGPTGELFF
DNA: TGTGCCACCAGCAGGAGACAGGGTCCTACCGGGGAGCTGTTTTTT

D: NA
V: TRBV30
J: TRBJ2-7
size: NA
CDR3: CAWSRGSKDEQYF
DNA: TGTGCCTGGAGTAGGGGGAGTAAAGACGAGCAGTACTTC

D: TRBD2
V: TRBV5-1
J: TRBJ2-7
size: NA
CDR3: CASSATGGSYEQYF
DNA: TGCGCCAGCAGCGCCACGGGAGGCTCCTACGAGCAGTACTTC

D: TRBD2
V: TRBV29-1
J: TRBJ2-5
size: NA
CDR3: CSVWGASGRLETQYF
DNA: TGCAGCGTATGGGGGGCTAGCGGGAGATTGGAGACCCAGTACTTC

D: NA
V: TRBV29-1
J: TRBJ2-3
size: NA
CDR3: CSVEDMRSTDTQYF
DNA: TGCAGCGTTGAAGACATGAGAAGCACAGATACGCAGTATTTT

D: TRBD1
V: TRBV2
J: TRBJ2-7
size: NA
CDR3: CATRIGTGGREQYF
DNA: TGTGCCACCCGAATCGGGACAGGGGGTCGCGAGCAGTACTTC

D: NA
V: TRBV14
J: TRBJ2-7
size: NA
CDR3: CASSPAGGSSQYF
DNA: TGTGCCAGCAGCCCCGCCGGTGGGAGCTCGCAGTACTTC

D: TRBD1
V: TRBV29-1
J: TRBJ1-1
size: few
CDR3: CSALIDRGNTEAFF
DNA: TGCAGCGCCCTAATCGACAGGGGGAACACTGAAGCTTTCTTT

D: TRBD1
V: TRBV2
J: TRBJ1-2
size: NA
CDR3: CASSNRGPYGYTF
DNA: TGTGCCAGCTCTAACAGGGGGCCCTATGGCTACACCTTC

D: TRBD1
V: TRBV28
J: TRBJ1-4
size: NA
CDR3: CASSPGQGGGEKLFF
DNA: TGTGCCAGCAGTCCGGGACAGGGAGGAGGTGAAAAACTGTTTTTT

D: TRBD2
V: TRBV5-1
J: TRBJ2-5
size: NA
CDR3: CASSSSGTETQYF
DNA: TGCGCCAGCAGTTCCAGCGGGACAGAGACCCAGTACTTC

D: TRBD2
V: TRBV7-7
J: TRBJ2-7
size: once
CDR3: CASSPSGLSYEQYF
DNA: TGTGCTAGCAGCCCTAGCGGGCTCTCCTACGAGCAGTACTTC

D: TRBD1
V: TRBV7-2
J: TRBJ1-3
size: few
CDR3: CASSHEGAGGNTIYF
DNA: TGTGCCAGCAGCCATGAGGGGGCGGGTGGAAACACCATATATTTT

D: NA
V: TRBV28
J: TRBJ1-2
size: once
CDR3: CASRTGTSLYTF
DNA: TGTGCCAGCAGGACAGGAACGAGTCTCTACACCTTC

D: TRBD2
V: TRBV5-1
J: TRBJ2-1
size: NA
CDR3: CASSGGSLLHEQFF
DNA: TGCGCCAGCAGCGGCGGGAGCCTATTACATGAGCAGTTCTTC

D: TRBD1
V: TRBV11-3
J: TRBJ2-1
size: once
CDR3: CASSLDRGFYNEQFF
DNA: TGTGCCAGCAGCTTGGACAGGGGGTTCTACAATGAGCAGTTCTTC

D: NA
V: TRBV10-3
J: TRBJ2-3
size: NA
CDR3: CAISEPSTDTQYF
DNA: TGTGCCATCAGTGAGCCTAGCACAGATACGCAGTATTTT

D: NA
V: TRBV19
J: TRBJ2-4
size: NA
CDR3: CASSIRDTLAKNIQYF
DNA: TGTGCCAGTAGTATTCGGGACACACTAGCCAAAAACATTCAGTACTTC

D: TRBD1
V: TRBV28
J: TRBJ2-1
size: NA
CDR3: CASSFQGARNEQFF
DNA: TGTGCCAGCAGTTTTCAGGGGGCGCGCAATGAGCAGTTCTTC

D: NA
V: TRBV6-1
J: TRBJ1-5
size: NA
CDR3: CASSDSAGPGQPQHF
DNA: TGTGCCAGCAGTGATAGTGCAGGGCCCGGTCAGCCCCAGCATTTT

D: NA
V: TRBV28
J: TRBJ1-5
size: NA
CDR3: CASSGNNQPQHF
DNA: TGTGCCAGCAGCGGGAACAATCAGCCCCAGCATTTT

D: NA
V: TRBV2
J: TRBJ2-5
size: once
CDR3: CASSVDRGPGYQYF
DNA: TGTGCCAGCAGTGTGGATAGGGGTCCCGGGTACCAGTACTTC

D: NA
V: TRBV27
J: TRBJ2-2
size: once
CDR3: CASSFRTGIGELFF
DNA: TGCGCCAGCAGTTTCCGAACGGGGATCGGGGAGCTGTTTTTT

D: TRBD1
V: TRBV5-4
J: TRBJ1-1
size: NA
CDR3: CASSWATGVNTEAFF
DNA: TGTGCCAGCAGCTGGGCGACAGGGGTGAACACTGAAGCTTTCTTT

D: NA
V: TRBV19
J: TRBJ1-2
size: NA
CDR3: CASTTQVNYGYTF
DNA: TGTGCCAGTACAACTCAAGTTAACTATGGCTACACCTTC

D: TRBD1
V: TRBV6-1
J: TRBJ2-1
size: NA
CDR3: CASSGQGVWNEQFF
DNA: TGTGCCAGCAGTGGACAGGGGGTGTGGAATGAGCAGTTCTTC

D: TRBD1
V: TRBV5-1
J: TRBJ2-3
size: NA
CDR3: CASSFYRQGAHNTQYF
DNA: TGCGCCAGCAGCTTCTACAGACAGGGCGCCCATAATACGCAGTATTTT

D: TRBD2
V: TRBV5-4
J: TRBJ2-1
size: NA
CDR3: CASSQDLGLAGGNEQFF
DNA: TGTGCCAGCAGCCAGGATTTGGGACTAGCGGGAGGCAATGAGCAGTTCTTC

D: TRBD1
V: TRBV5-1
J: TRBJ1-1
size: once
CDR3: CASSTRQGYYTEAFF
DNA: TGCGCCAGCAGCACCCGACAGGGTTATTACACTGAAGCTTTCTTT

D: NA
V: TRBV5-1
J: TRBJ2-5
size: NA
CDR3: CASKGQQQETQYF
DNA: TGCGCCAGCAAAGGACAGCAACAAGAGACCCAGTACTTC

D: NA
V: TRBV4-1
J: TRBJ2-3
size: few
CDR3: CASSQDGRTDTQYF
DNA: TGCGCCAGCAGCCAAGATGGCAGGACAGATACGCAGTATTTT

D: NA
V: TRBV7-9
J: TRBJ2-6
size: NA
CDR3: CASSLMGPSSGANVLTF
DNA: TGTGCCAGCAGCTTGATGGGGCCAAGCTCTGGGGCCAACGTCCTGACTTTC

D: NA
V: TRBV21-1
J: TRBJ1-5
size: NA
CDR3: CASSRFGQGRHYYSNQPQHF
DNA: TGTGCCAGCAGCCGGTTCGGACAGGGACGTCATTACTATAGCAATCAGCCCCAGCATTTT

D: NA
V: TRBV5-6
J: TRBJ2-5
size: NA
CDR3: CASSRGTPEYQETQYF
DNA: TGTGCCAGCAGTCGTGGGACACCGGAATATCAAGAGACCCAGTACTTC

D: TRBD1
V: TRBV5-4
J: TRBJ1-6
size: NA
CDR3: CASSRTPGQGRDSPLHF
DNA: TGTGCCAGCAGCCGAACTCCGGGACAGGGGCGCGATTCACCCCTCCACTTT